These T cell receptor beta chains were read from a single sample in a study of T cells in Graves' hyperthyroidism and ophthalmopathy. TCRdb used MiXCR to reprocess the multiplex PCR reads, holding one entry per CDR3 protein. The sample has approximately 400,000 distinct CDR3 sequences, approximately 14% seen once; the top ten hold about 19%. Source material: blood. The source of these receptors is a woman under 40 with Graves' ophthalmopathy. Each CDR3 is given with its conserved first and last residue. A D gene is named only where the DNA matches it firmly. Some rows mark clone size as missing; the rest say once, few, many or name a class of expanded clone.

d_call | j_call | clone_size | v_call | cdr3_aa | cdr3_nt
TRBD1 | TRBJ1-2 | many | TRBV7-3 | CASSLTQGRGYTF | TGTGCCAGCAGCTTAACACAGGGGCGAGGCTACACCTTC
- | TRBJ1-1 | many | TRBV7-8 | CASSPRYTEAFF | TGTGCCAGCAGCCCAAGGTACACTGAAGCTTTCTTT
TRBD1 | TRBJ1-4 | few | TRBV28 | CASSDRGFNEKLFF | TGTGCCAGCAGCGACAGGGGGTTTAATGAAAAACTGTTTTTT
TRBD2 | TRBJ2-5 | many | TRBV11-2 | CASSLAGGPGTQYF | TGTGCCAGCAGCTTAGCGGGGGGGCCGGGGACCCAGTACTTC
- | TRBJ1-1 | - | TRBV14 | CASSQARGVNTEAFF | TGTGCCAGCAGCCAAGCGAGAGGGGTGAACACTGAAGCTTTCTTT
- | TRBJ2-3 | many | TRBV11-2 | CASSSTKTLTDTQYF | TGTGCCAGCAGCTCTACCAAAACCCTCACAGATACGCAGTATTTT
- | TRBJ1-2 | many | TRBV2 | CASSEEANPNYGYTF | TGTGCCAGCAGTGAAGAGGCGAATCCTAACTATGGCTACACCTTC
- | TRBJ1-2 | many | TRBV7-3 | CASSLLYWGHYGYTF | TGTGCCAGCAGCTTATTGTATTGGGGGCACTATGGCTACACCTTC
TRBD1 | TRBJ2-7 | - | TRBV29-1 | CSVEVGSGTGVYEQYF | TGCAGCGTTGAAGTCGGGTCCGGGACAGGGGTCTACGAGCAGTACTTC
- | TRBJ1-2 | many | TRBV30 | CAWSGGGEGYYGYTF | TGTGCCTGGAGTGGTGGAGGAGAGGGTTACTATGGCTACACCTTC
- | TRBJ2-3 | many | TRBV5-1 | CASSSYSTGRTDTQYF | TGCGCCAGCAGCTCCTACAGCACGGGGAGGACAGATACGCAGTATTTT
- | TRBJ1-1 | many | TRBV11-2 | CASSLVVGTEAFF | TGTGCCAGCAGCTTAGTAGTCGGGACTGAAGCTTTCTTT
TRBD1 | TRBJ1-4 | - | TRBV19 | CASSIMGGQRGNEKLFF | TGTGCCAGTAGCATCATGGGGGGACAGAGGGGGAATGAAAAACTGTTTTTT
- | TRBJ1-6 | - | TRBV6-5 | CASSYTSSYNSPLHF | TGTGCCAGCAGCTACACTAGCTCCTATAATTCACCCCTCCACTTT
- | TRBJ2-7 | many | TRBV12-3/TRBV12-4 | CASSLGIQGYEQYF | TGTGCCAGCAGTTTGGGAATACAGGGCTACGAGCAGTACTTC